The next 6 T cell receptor beta chains were all read from a single sample in a study of Tregs in tolerant kidney transplant recipients. The repertoire was sequenced with immunoSEQ multiplex PCR; TCRdb's copy has only in-frame clones and lacks some. The sample table sets out 50,000 to 65,000 clones. This material consisted of CD4+ T cells from blood, taken before the transplant. The receptors shown here come from a human donor who received a combined kidney and bone marrow transplant.

Turning to this clone: The read terminates 3 residues before the CDR3 end, so the remaining end is supplied by the germline J gene. This chain uses TRBV5-5 with TRBJ1-4; TRBD1 might be the D (5 bases). V was cut by 6 bases and J by 7 bases, with 16 bases left in between. The CDR3 consists of 14 residues. Germline CDR1 and CDR2: SGHKS and YYEKEE (reference sequence). The CDR3 spells CASNLGGASEKLFF. CDR3 DNA (partial): TGTGCCAGCAACCTAGGTGGGGCCAGTGAAAAA.

On this clone itself: The read terminates 3 residues before the CDR3 end, so the remaining end is supplied by the germline J gene. V and J are TRBV30 and TRBJ1-3, with a possible D match to TRBD1 (5 bases). In germline, CDR1 is GTSNPN, CDR2 SVGIG (reference sequence). V was clipped by 2 bases and J by 2 bases, with 13 bases between them. This CDR3 comprises 15 residues. The part of the CDR3 DNA that was read is TGTGCCTGGAGTCCCCAGGGATCTCCTGGAAACACC. Its protein is CAWSPQGSPGNT. The complete CDR3 reads CAWSPQGSPGNTIYF.

On this clone itself: The read stops 3 residues short of the end of the CDR3; the missing end is completed from the germline J gene. The rearrangement links TRBV18 to TRBJ2-2; TRBD1 matches 7 bases. CDR3 length: 15 residues. Trimming removed 5 bases from V and 6 bases from J; junction bases left unmatched: 9. Germline lookup yields CDR1 KGHSH and CDR2 LQKENI. CDR3 bases read: TGTGCCAGCTCAACGACAGGGAATCGGGCCGGGGAG. Its protein is CASSTTGNRAGE. The CDR3 in full is CASSTTGNRAGELFF.

Points on this clone: The sequenced fragment ends 3 residues before the CDR3 boundary, so the rest is inferred from the germline J gene. The chain couples TRBV7-6 to TRBJ2-5; possible D gene TRBD2, 6 bases. The germline V and J ends were trimmed by 5 bases and 5 bases, with 6 bases remaining between them. The CDR3 extends over 11 amino acids. Germline-derived CDR1 and CDR2 are SGHVS and FNYEAQ. The covered CDR3 bases are TGTGCCAGCAGCGGGGGGGAGACC. It specifies CASSGGET. The entire CDR3 protein reads CASSGGETQYF.

Incomplete CDR3 DNA: TGCAGTGTCTCTCGGGATACG. Encoded protein: CSVSRDT. The whole CDR3 sequence reads CSVSRDTQYF. The chain employs TRBV20-1 and TRBJ2-3; D remains ambiguous. The read stops 3 residues short of the end of the CDR3; the missing end is completed from the germline J gene. Germline V lookup: CDR1 DFQATT, CDR2 SNEGSKA (reference sequence). V lost 7 bases and J lost 6, with 8 bases in between. The CDR3 sequence is 10 residues long.

As regards this clone: The read ends 3 residues shy of where the CDR3 ends; the end is completed using the germline J gene. J is TRBJ2-3 and V is TRBV2; the D gene is possibly TRBD2 (5 bases). CDR3 size: 11 residues. Germline values: CDR1 SNHLY, CDR2 FYNNEI. The chain's CDR3 is CASKIVASQYF. The covered CDR3 bases are TGTGCCAGCAAGATCGTAGCGTCG.